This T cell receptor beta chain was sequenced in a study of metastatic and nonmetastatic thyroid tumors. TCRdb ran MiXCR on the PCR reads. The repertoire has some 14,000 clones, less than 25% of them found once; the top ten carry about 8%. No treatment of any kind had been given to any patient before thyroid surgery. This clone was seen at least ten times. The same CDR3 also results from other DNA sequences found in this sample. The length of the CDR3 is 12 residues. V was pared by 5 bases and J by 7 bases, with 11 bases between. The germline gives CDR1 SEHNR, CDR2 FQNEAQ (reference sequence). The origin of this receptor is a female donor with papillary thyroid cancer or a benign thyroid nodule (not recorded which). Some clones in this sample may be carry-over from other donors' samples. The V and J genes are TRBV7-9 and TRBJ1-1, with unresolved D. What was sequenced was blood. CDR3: CASSLRTLEAFF. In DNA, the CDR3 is TGTGCCAGCAGCCTGCGGACTCTTGAAGCTTTCTTT. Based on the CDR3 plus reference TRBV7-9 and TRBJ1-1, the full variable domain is DTGVSQNPRHKITKRGQNVTFRCDPISEHNRLYWYRQTLGQGPEFLTYFQNEAQLEKSRLLSDRFSAERPKGSFSTLEIQRTEQGDSAMYLCASSLRTLEAFFGQGTRLTVV.